This T cell receptor (beta chain) originates from a study of response to subunit inactivated influenza vaccine. Each CDR3 protein gets one entry after TCRdb re-called the RT-PCR reads with MiXCR. This sample has hundreds of thousands of distinct CDR3 sequences, with approximately 13% found just once. Study-wide points: The study's authors posited that every seasonal influenza vaccination enlists few new T cells.

In germline, CDR1 is SGHRS, CDR2 YFSETQ. The CDR3 is 17 amino acids. Trimming removed 4 bases from V and 2 bases from J, with 20 bases in between. This clonotype showed up just a few times. Its cognate antigen is unknown. The clonotype originates from a man between 45 and 60 years old who received an inactivated influenza vaccine. The sample was PBMCs from blood, taken less than 15 days before vaccination. This chain joins TRBV5-1 and TRBJ2-3, with a weak D call TRBD1 (5 bases). The CDR3 DNA reads as TGCGCCAGCAGCGGAAGTCTGGGGCGAGTCAACACAGATACGCAGTATTTT. Amino acid sequence: CASSGSLGRVNTDTQYF.